This entry features one TCR beta chain sequence. Its antigen is unknown. The data were taken from a study of immune evolution from preneoplasia to lung adenocarcinoma. General study findings and limits: Clonality was highest in normal lung, lower in later-stage lesions apparently. T cell clonality was higher in KRAS-mutant than EGFR-mutant or wild-type nodules.

Libraries were prepared by immunoSEQ multiplex PCR; TCRdb keeps only in-frame clonotypes and omits some of them. The table includes some 3,900 clones, over 65% detected once. Germline assignment: CDR1 SGHRS and CDR2 YFSETQ. The CDR3 loop spans 17 amino acids. V was shortened by 1 base and J by 0 bases, with 13 bases between the two germline ends. Patient tissue came from resections in Japan or China, 2014–2017. Sequenced sample: FFPE lung adenocarcinoma in situ tissue. The chain combines TRBV5-1 with TRBJ2-2; D is undetermined. The clonotype comes from a person aged 55 to 79 with lung adenocarcinoma. The CDR3 nucleotides read TGCGCCAGCAGCTTGAATCGGGCTTTAACGAACACCGGGGAGCTGTTTTTT. Translated: CASSLNRALTNTGELFF.